This record looks at one T cell receptor (beta chain) sequence and its context. This sample is part of a study of preoperative IRX-2 immunotherapy in early breast cancer. Sequencing used immunoSEQ multiplex PCR; TCRdb keeps in-frame clones, though not all of them. Of 40,000 or so clones in the sample, approximately 95% were seen once. Treatment of the sample: preoperative locoregional IRX-2 cytokine immunotherapy. Preoperative locoregional IRX-2 cytokine immunotherapy was tested in the phase Ib source study. Trimming removed 5 bases at V and 5 bases at J, with 18 bases between. This CDR3 comprises 15 residues. CDR1 and CDR2 from the germline V gene are SGHTA and FQGTGA.

The receptor comes from a human donor with breast cancer. The genes are TRBV7-3 and TRBJ2-5; D might be TRBD2 (6 bases). The sample consisted of tumor tissue, taken after IRX-2 immunotherapy. Here the CDR3 reads CASSLGGAGKETQYF. The CDR3 DNA sequence: TGTGCCAGCAGCCTAGGCGGGGCCGGTAAGGAGACCCAGTACTTC.